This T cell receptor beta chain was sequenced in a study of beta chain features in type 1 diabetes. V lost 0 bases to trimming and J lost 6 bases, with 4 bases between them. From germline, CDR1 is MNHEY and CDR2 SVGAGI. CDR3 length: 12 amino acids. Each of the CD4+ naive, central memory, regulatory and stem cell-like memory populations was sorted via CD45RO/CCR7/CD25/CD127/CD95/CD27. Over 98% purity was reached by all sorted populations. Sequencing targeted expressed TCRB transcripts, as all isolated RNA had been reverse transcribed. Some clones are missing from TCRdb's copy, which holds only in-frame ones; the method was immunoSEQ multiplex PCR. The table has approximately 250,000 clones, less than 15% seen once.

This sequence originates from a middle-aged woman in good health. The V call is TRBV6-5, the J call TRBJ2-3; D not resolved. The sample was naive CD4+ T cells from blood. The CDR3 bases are TGTGCCAGCAGTTACTCTCGGGATACGCAGTATTTT. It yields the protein CASSYSRDTQYF.